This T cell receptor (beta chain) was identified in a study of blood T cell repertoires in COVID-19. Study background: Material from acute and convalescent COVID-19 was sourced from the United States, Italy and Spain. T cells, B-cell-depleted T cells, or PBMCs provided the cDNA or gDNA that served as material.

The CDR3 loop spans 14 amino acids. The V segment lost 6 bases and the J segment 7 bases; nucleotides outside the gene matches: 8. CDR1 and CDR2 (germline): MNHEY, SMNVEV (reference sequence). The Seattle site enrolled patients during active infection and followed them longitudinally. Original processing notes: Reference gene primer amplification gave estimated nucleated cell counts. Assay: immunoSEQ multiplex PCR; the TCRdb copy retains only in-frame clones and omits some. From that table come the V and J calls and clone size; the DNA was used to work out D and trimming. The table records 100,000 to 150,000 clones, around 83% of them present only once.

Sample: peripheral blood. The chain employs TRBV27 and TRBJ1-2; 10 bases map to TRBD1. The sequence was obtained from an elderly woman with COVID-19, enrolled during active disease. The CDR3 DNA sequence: TGTGCCAGCAGCGCCGGGACAGGGGCGACTGGCTACACCTTC. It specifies CASSAGTGATGYTF.